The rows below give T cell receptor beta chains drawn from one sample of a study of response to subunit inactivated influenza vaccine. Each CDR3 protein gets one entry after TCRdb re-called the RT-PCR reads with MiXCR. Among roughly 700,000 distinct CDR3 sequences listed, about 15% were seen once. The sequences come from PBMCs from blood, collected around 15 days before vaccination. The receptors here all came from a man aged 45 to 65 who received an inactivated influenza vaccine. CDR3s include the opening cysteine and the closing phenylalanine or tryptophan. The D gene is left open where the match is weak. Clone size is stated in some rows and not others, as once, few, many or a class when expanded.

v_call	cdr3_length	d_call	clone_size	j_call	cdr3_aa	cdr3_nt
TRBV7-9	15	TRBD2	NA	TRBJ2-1	CASSPMVAGGNEQFF	TGTGCCAGCAGCCCGATGGTAGCGGGGGGCAATGAGCAGTTCTTC
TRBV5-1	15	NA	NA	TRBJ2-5	CASSPPNRAGETQYF	TGCGCCAGCAGCCCACCCAACAGGGCAGGGGAGACCCAGTACTTC
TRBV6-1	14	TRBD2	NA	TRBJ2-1	CASLTSGRPNEQFF	TGTGCCAGTCTGACTAGCGGGAGGCCTAATGAGCAGTTCTTC
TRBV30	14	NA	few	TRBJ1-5	CAWSVQASNQPQHF	TGTGCCTGGAGTGTACAGGCTAGCAATCAGCCCCAGCATTTT
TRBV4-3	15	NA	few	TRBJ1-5	CASSQDLAGVQPQHF	TGCGCCAGCAGCCAAGATCTGGCAGGGGTTCAGCCCCAGCATTTT
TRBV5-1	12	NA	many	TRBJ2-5	CASSLAGETQYF	TGTGCCAGCAGCTTAGCAGGGGAGACCCAGTACTTC
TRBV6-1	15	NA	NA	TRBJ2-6	CASGLGASGANVLTF	TGTGCCAGCGGATTGGGGGCATCAGGGGCCAACGTCCTGACTTTC
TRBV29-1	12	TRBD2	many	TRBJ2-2	CSGREVTGELFF	TGCAGCGGTCGGGAGGTCACCGGGGAGCTGTTTTTT
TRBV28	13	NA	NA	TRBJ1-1	CASHGTMNTEAFF	TGTGCCAGTCACGGAACCATGAACACTGAAGCTTTCTTT
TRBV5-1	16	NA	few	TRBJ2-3	CASSPDRDRITDTQYF	TGCGCCAGCAGCCCCGACCGGGATCGTATCACAGATACGCAGTATTTT
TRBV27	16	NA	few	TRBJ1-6	CASSWAQSSYNSPLHF	TGTGCCAGCAGTTGGGCACAGAGCTCCTATAATTCACCCCTCCACTTT
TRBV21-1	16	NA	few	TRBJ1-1	CASSKRRQGQGTEAFF	TGTGCCAGCAGCAAAAGGAGGCAGGGCCAAGGAACTGAAGCTTTCTTT
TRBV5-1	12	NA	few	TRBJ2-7	CASISDFYEQYF	TGCGCCAGCATCTCCGACTTCTACGAGCAGTACTTC
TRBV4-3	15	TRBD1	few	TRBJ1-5	CASSQGDRANQPQHF	TGCGCCAGCAGCCAAGGGGACAGGGCCAATCAGCCCCAGCATTTT
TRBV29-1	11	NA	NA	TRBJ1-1	CSVEVVTEAFF	TGCAGCGTTGAAGTGGTGACTGAAGCTTTCTTT
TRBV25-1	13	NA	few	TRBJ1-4	CASSGQGNEKLFF	TGTGCCAGCAGTGGGCAGGGGAATGAAAAACTGTTTTTT
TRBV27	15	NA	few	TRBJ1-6	CASSNRYSYNSPLHF	TGTGCCAGTAGCAACAGATACTCCTATAATTCACCCCTCCACTTT
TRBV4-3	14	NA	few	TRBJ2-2	CASSQEAYHGELFF	TGCGCCAGCAGCCAAGAAGCGTACCACGGGGAGCTGTTTTTT
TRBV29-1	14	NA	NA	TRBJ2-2	CSVEDPGNTGELFF	TGCAGCGTTGAAGATCCCGGGAACACCGGGGAGCTGTTTTTT
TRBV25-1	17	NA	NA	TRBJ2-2	CASSVGRDLRDTGELFF	TGTGCCAGCAGTGTAGGCAGGGACCTCCGGGACACCGGGGAGCTGTTTTTT
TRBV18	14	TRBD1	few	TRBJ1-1	CASARQGLNTEAFF	TGTGCCAGCGCCCGACAGGGGCTGAACACTGAAGCTTTCTTT
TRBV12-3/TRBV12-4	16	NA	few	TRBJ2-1	CASSSAPWVYNSEQFF	TGTGCCAGCAGTTCCGCCCCTTGGGTCTATAACAGTGAGCAGTTCTTC
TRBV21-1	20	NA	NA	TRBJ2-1	CASSEPTGTGLPPIYNEQFF	TGTGCCAGCAGCGAGCCCACCGGGACAGGGCTTCCCCCCATCTACAATGAGCAGTTCTTC
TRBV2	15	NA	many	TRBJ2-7	CASSALEGWSYEQYF	TGTGCCAGCAGTGCTCTAGAGGGATGGTCCTACGAGCAGTACTTC
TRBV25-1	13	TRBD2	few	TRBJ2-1	CASGRGMGNEQFF	TGTGCCAGCGGGAGGGGAATGGGGAATGAGCAGTTCTTC
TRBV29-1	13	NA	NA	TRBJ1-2	CSVVTPGDYGYTF	TGCAGCGTAGTGACTCCAGGGGACTATGGCTACACCTTC